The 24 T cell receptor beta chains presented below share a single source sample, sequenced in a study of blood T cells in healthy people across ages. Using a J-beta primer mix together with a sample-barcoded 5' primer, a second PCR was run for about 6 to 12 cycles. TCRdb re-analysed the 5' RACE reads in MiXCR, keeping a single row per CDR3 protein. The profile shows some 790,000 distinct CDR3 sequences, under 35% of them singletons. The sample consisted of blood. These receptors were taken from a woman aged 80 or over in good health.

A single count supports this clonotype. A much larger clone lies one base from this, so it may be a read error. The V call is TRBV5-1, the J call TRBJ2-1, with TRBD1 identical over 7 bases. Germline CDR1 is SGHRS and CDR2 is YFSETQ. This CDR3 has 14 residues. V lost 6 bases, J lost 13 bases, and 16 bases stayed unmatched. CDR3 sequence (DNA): TGCGCCAGCACCGTTACAGGGGTTCAAGAGACCCAGTTCTTC. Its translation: CASTVTGVQETQFF.

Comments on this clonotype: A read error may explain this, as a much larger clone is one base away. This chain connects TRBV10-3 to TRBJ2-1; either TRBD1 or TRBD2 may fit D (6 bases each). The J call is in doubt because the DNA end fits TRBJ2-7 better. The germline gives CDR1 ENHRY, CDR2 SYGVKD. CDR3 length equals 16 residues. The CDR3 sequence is CAMAGDRGASYNEQYF. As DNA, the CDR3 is TGTGCCATGGCCGGCGATAGGGGGGCCTCCTACAATGAGCAGTACTTC.

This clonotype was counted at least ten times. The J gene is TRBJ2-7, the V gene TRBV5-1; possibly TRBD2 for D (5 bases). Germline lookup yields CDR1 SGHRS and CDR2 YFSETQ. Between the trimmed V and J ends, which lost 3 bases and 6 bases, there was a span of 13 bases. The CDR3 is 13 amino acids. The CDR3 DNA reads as TGCGCCAGCAGCTCCTCGGACGCGGGCGAGCAGTACTTC. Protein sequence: CASSSSDAGEQYF.

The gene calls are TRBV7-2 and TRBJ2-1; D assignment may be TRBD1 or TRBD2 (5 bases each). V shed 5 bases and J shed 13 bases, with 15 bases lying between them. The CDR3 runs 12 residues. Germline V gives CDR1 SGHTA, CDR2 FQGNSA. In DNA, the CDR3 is TGTGCCAGCAGCATACGAGGGGAGACCCAGTTCTTC. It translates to CASSIRGETQFF.

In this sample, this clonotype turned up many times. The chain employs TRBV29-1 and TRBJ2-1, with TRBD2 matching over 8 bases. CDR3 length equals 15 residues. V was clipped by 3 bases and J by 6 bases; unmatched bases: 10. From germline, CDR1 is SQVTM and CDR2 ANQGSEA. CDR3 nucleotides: TGCAGCGTTGACCCGATAGCGGGGAGAACCAATGAGCAGTTCTTC. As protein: CSVDPIAGRTNEQFF.

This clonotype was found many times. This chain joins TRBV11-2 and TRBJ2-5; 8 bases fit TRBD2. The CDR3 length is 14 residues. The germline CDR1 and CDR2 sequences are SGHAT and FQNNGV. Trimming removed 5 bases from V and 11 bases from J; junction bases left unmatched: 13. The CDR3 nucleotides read TGTGCCAGCAGCGGTCCGGGACTAGTCCTTCGGCAGTACTTC. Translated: CASSGPGLVLRQYF. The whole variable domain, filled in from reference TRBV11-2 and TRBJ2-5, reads EAGVAQSPRYKIIEKRQSVAFWCNPISGHATLYWYQQILGQGPKLLIQFQNNGVVDDSQLPKDRFSAERLKGVDSTLKIQPAKLEDSAVYLCASSGPGLVLRQYFGPGTRLLVL.

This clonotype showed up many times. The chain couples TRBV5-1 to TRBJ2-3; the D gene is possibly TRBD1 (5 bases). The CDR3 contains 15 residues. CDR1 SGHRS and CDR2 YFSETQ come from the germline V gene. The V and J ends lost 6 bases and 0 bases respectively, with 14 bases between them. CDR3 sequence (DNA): TGCGCCAGCACCCTCGACAGTTCTAGCACAGATACGCAGTATTTT. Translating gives CASTLDSSSTDTQYF.

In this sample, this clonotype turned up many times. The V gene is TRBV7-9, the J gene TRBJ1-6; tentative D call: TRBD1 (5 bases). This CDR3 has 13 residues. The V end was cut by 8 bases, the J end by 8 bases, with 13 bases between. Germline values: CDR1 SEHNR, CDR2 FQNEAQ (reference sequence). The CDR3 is CASQGEGHSPLHF. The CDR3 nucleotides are TGTGCCAGCCAGGGTGAAGGGCATTCACCCCTCCACTTT.

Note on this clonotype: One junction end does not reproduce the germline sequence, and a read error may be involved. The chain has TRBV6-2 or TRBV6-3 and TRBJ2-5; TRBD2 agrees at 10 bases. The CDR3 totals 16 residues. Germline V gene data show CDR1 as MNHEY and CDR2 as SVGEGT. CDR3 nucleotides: TGCGCCAGCAGCTTCTTAGTTCTAGCGGGAGAAGAGACCCAGTACTTC. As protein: CASSFLVLAGEETQYF.

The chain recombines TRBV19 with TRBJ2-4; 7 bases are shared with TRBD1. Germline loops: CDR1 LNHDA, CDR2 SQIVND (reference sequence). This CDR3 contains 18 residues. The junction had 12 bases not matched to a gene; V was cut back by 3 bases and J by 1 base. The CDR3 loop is CASSIGWTGRVAKNIQYF. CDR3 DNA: TGTGCCAGTAGTATCGGTTGGACAGGAAGGGTGGCCAAAAACATTCAGTACTTC.

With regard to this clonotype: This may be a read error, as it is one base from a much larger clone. CDR3 nucleotide sequence: TGTGCCAGCAGCGGGACTAGTCGTGGTGAGCAGTTCTTC. Amino acids: CASSGTSRGEQFF. This rearrangement joins TRBV6-5 to TRBJ2-1, with 8 bases matching TRBD2. The V and J ends lost 6 bases and 9 bases, in that order; junction bases with no gene match: 7. The CDR3 runs 13 residues. CDR1 and CDR2 (germline): MNHEY, SVGAGI.

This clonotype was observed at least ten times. Here the CDR3 DNA reads TGCGCCAGCAGCTCCAGACAGGCCACAGATACGCAGTATTTT. The encoded protein is CASSSRQATDTQYF. The V gene is TRBV5-1, the J gene TRBJ2-3; D might be TRBD1 (6 bases). The V gene's germline CDR1 is SGHRS and CDR2 YFSETQ. V gave up 3 bases and J gave up 2 bases, with 10 bases separating them. CDR3 length equals 14 residues. The full variable domain, rest sourced from reference TRBV5-1 and TRBJ2-3, is KAGVTQTPRYLIKTRGQQVTLSCSPISGHRSVSWYQQTPGQGLQFLFEYFSETQRNKGNFPGRFSGRQFSNSRSEMNVSTLELGDSALYLCASSSRQATDTQYFGPGTRLTVL.

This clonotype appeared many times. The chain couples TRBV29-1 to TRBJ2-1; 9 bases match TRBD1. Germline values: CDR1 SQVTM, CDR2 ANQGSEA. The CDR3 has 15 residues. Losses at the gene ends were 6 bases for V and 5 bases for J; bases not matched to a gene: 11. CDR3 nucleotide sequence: TGCAGCGTGGTAAACAGGGGGCAGGTCGACAATGAGCAGTTCTTC. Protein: CSVVNRGQVDNEQFF.

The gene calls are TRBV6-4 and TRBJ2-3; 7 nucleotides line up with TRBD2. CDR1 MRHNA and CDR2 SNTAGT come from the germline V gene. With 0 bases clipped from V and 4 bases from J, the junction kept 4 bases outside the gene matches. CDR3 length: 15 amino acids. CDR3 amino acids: CASSDSGGSADTQYF. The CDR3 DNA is TGTGCCAGCAGTGACTCGGGGGGGTCAGCAGATACGCAGTATTTT.

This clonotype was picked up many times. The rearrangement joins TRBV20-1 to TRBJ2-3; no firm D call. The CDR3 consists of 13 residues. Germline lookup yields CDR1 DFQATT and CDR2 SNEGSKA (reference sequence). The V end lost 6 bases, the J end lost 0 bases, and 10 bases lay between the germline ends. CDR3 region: CSAKDGSTDTQYF. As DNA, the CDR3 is TGCAGTGCCAAAGACGGTAGCACAGATACGCAGTATTTT.

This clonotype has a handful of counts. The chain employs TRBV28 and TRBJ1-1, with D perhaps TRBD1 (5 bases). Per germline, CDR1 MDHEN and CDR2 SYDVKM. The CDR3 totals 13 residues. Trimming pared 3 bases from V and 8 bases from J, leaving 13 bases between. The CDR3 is CASSFRSTGEAFF. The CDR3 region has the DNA TGTGCCAGCAGTTTTAGGTCAACAGGAGAAGCTTTCTTT.

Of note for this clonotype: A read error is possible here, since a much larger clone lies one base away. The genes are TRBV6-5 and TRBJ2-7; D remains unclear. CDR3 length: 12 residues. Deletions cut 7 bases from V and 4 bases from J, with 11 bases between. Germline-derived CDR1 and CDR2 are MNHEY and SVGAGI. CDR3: CASKSVWYEQYF. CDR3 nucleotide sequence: TGTGCCAGCAAATCCGTGTGGTACGAGCAGTACTTC.

CDR3 bases: TGCAGTGCTAGAGCCAGGCGAGGGACTAGCGGGGCTTCGGGCTATCGCCTGCTCTACAATGAGCAGTTCTTC. It translates to CSARARRGTSGASGYRLLYNEQFF. The gene calls are TRBV20-1 and TRBJ2-1, with 13 nucleotides matching TRBD2. The CDR3 contains 24 residues. V lost 1 base and J lost 3; bases outside the gene matches: 27. From germline, CDR1 is DFQATT and CDR2 SNEGSKA (reference sequence).

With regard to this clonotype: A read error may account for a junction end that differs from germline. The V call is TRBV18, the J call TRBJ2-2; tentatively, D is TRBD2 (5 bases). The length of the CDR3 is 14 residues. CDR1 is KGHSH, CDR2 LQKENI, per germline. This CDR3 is CASSPGVRTGELFF. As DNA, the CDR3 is TGTGCCAGCTCACCTGGGGTCCGGACCGGGGAACTGTTTTTT.

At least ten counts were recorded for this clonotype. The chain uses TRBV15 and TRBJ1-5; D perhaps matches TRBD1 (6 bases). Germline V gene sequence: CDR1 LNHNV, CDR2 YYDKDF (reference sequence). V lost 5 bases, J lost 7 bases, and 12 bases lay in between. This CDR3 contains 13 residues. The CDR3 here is CATSLRQEQPQHF. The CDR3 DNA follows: TGTGCCACCAGCCTACGACAGGAACAGCCCCAGCATTTT.

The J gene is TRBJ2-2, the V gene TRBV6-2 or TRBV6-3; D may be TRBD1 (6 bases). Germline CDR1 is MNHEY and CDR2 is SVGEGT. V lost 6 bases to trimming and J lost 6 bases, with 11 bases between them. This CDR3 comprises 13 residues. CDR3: CASSQDRSGELFF. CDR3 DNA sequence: TGTGCCAGCAGCCAGGACAGATCCGGGGAGCTGTTTTTT.

In DNA, the CDR3 is TGTGCCAGCAAACCCACAGGGAGGGCTGAAGCTTTCTTT. This translates into CASKPTGRAEAFF. This chain connects TRBV6-1 to TRBJ1-1, with D maybe TRBD1 (6 bases). The germline gives CDR1 MNHNS, CDR2 SASEGT. The CDR3 contains 13 residues. The ends were cut back, 7 bases at V and 6 bases at J, with 15 bases in the middle.

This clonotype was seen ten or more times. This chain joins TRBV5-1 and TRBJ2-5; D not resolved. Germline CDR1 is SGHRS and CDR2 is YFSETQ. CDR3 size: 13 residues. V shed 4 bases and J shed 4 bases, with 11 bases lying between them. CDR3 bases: TGCGCCAGCAGCGCCCCTAGTCCAGAGACCCAGTACTTC. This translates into CASSAPSPETQYF. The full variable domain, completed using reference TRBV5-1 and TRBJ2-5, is KAGVTQTPRYLIKTRGQQVTLSCSPISGHRSVSWYQQTPGQGLQFLFEYFSETQRNKGNFPGRFSGRQFSNSRSEMNVSTLELGDSALYLCASSAPSPETQYFGPGTRLLVL.

CDR3 protein: CASSAGQGAGTQYF. The CDR3 DNA reads as TGCGCCAGCAGTGCAGGCCAGGGTGCAGGTACGCAGTATTTT. The chain employs TRBV10-2 and TRBJ2-3, with TRBD1 as a possible D gene (5 bases). Per germline, CDR1 WSHSY and CDR2 SAAADI. This CDR3 is 14 amino acids long. The V and J ends lost 4 bases and 8 bases respectively, with 16 bases between them.